These 14 T cell receptor beta chains came from one sample sequenced in a study of shared clonotypes between healthy human individuals. This table comes from immunoSEQ multiplex PCR, and its TCRdb copy is limited to in-frame clones, with some not included. This table has under 300,000 clones, approximately 70% appearing once. Sequenced sample: memory CD4+ T cells sorted from blood. As to subset: CD45RA-negative fraction. The source of these receptors is a man under 40 in good health.

V gene TRBV30 combines with J gene TRBJ1-2; possibly TRBD1 for D (5 bases). Trimming stripped 4 bases from V and 5 bases from J, with 11 bases between. CDR1 is GTSNPN and CDR2 is SVGIG in the germline V gene (reference sequence). The CDR3 is 12 amino acids. In DNA form, the CDR3 reads TGTGCCTGGACAAGAGGGGCGTATGGCTACACCTTC. This gives the protein CAWTRGAYGYTF.

The chain couples TRBV11-2 to TRBJ2-7, with TRBD1 identical over 8 bases. Germline V gene data show CDR1 as SGHAT and CDR2 as FQNNGV. CDR3 length equals 16 residues. V shed 1 base and J 4 bases; nucleotides not matched to a gene: 9. The CDR3: CASSLGLRQGPYEQYF. CDR3 sequence (DNA): TGTGCCAGCAGCTTAGGTCTCCGACAGGGGCCTTACGAGCAGTACTTC.

The chain employs TRBV19 and TRBJ2-4, with 7 bases lining up with TRBD1. The CDR3 is made up of 15 amino acids. CDR1 and CDR2 from the germline V gene are LNHDA and SQIVND (reference sequence). After removal of 3 bases from V and 7 bases from J, the junction contained 9 bases not matched to a gene. The CDR3 DNA is TGTGCCAGTAGTATTGGAACGGGCAGGGGGAACATTCAGTACTTC. Translating gives CASSIGTGRGNIQYF.

This chain links TRBV30 with TRBJ2-3; unclear D gene. In germline, CDR1 is GTSNPN, CDR2 SVGIG (reference sequence). Trimming cost V 3 bases and J 0 bases, with 10 bases left between them. There are 14 residues in the CDR3. CDR3 protein: CAWSLKASTDTQYF. Here the CDR3 DNA reads TGTGCCTGGAGCTTGAAGGCTAGCACAGATACGCAGTATTTT.

This clone was seen a single time. The J gene is TRBJ2-1, the V gene TRBV27; D is unresolved. The germline CDR1 and CDR2 sequences are MNHEY and SMNVEV (reference sequence). V was clipped by 2 bases and J by 10 bases, with 21 bases between them. The CDR3 covers 16 residues. Here the CDR3 reads CASSLTGPPTFGEQFF. The CDR3 bases are TGTGCCAGCAGTTTAACTGGCCCCCCGACATTTGGGGAGCAGTTCTTC.

This clone was seen a handful of times. The V and J genes are TRBV27 and TRBJ2-1, with TRBD2 as a possible D gene (6 bases). The CDR3 runs 14 residues. Per germline, CDR1 MNHEY and CDR2 SMNVEV (reference sequence). Trimming removed 6 bases at V and 6 bases at J, with 15 bases between. The CDR3 DNA is TGTGCCAGCAGCCGGAGGGTCCCTTTCAATGAGCAGTTCTTC. Translating it yields CASSRRVPFNEQFF.

This chain connects TRBV14 to TRBJ2-5, with D possibly matching TRBD2 (5 bases). The CDR3 extends over 15 amino acids. The germline V gene has CDR1 SGHDN and CDR2 FVKESK. V lost 0 bases to trimming and J lost 0 bases, with 8 bases between them. As DNA, the CDR3 is TGTGCCAGCAGCCAAGACGGGGTGTACCAAGAGACCCAGTACTTC. It translates to CASSQDGVYQETQYF. Looking up the rest from reference TRBV14 and TRBJ2-5 gives the full variable domain: EAGVTQFPSHSVIEKGQTVTLRCDPISGHDNLYWYRRVMGKEIKFLLHFVKESKQDESGMPNNRFLAERTGGTYSTLKVQPAELEDSGVYFCASSQDGVYQETQYFGPGTRLLVL.

The chain joins TRBV2 to TRBJ2-2, with 7 bases that match TRBD2. There are 16 residues in the CDR3. Germline V gene sequence: CDR1 SNHLY, CDR2 FYNNEI. Trimming removed 3 bases from V and 4 bases from J; junction bases left unmatched: 8. In DNA form, the CDR3 reads TGTGCCAGCAGTGATACCCAGCCGGGGGGCACCGGGGAGCTGTTTTTT. Translated: CASSDTQPGGTGELFF. The full variable domain, in which reference TRBV2 and TRBJ2-2 provide the parts outside the CDR3, is EPEVTQTPSHQVTQMGQEVILRCVPISNHLYFYWYRQILGQKVEFLVSFYNNEISEKSEIFDDQFSVERPDGSNFTLKIRSTKLEDSAMYFCASSDTQPGGTGELFFGEGSRLTVL.

The J gene is TRBJ2-3, the V gene TRBV5-4, with TRBD2 matching over 13 bases. Per the germline V gene, CDR1 is SGHNT and CDR2 is YYREEE (reference sequence). V shed 4 bases, J shed 3 bases, and the junction held 5 bases outside the gene matches. The CDR3 is made up of 16 amino acids. The CDR3 DNA reads as TGTGCCAGCAGCGCTGGACTAGCGGGAGCAACAGATACGCAGTATTTT. It yields the protein CASSAGLAGATDTQYF. Full variable domain (rest looked up from reference TRBV5-4 and TRBJ2-3): ETGVTQSPTHLIKTRGQQVTLRCSSQSGHNTVSWYQQALGQGPQFIFQYYREEENGRGNFPPRFSGLQFPNYSSELNVNALELDDSALYLCASSAGLAGATDTQYFGPGTRLTVL.

The V gene is TRBV18, the J gene TRBJ2-3; D unresolved. Germline CDR1 KGHSH, CDR2 LQKENI. Between the trimmed V and J ends, which lost 3 bases and 0 bases, there was a span of 7 bases. This CDR3 is built from 14 residues. The CDR3 sequence is CASSPLKSTDTQYF. CDR3 sequence (DNA): TGTGCCAGCTCACCTCTTAAAAGCACAGATACGCAGTATTTT.

The V and J genes are TRBV6-5 and TRBJ2-1; D is unresolved. Looked up from germline, CDR1 is MNHEY and CDR2 is SVGAGI. This CDR3 region has 16 residues. V dropped 0 bases and J dropped 3 bases, with 12 bases sitting between them. The CDR3 nucleotides read TGTGCCAGCAGTTACTCGCACGGGTTGCTCTACAATGAGCAGTTCTTC. This encodes CASSYSHGLLYNEQFF.

This sequence joins TRBV18 and TRBJ2-3; TRBD1 matches at 7 bases. The V segment lost 3 bases and the J segment 4 bases; nucleotides outside the gene matches: 13. The CDR3 length is 17 residues. Germline CDR1 KGHSH, CDR2 LQKENI. CDR3 protein: CASSPSLLDRVADTQYF. The CDR3 coding sequence is TGTGCCAGCTCACCTTCCCTCCTAGACAGGGTGGCAGATACGCAGTATTTT.

J is TRBJ2-1 and V is TRBV9, with D possibly being TRBD1 (5 bases). V was shortened by 3 bases and J by 5 bases, with 15 bases between the two germline ends. Germline V gives CDR1 SGDLS, CDR2 YYNGEE. The CDR3 is 15 amino acids. The DNA for the CDR3 is TGTGCCAGCAGCGCTCGACAGCTTCGGAACAATGAGCAGTTCTTC. Protein sequence: CASSARQLRNNEQFF.

The chain uses TRBV6-6 and TRBJ1-1; no firm D call. The germline V and J ends were trimmed by 0 bases and 6 bases, with 8 bases remaining between them. This CDR3 contains 13 residues. Looked up from germline, CDR1 is MNHNY and CDR2 is SVGAGI (reference sequence). CDR3 in DNA: TGTGCCAGCAGTTACTCTGACGAGGCTGAAGCTTTCTTT. Translation gives CASSYSDEAEAFF.